Sequencing of this T cell receptor (beta chain) was carried out in a study of cytomegalovirus exposure and HLA in healthy donors. Whole-study context: Earlier results showed 117 million unique TCR beta sequences derived from approximately 170 million T cells. Study-level findings and limits: It has been reported that TCR beta sequences accurately predicted the HLA-A and HLA-B alleles of most subjects.

The PCR was carried out with 60 Vbeta primers and 13 Jbeta primers. TCRdb keeps only in-frame clones here, not all; method: immunoSEQ multiplex PCR. The table includes 120,000 to 150,000 clones, 76% detected once. Each donor was healthy, and each was a bone marrow donor. Worth noting for this clone: Its cognate antigen is unknown.

Losses at the gene ends were 4 bases for V and 2 bases for J; bases not matched to a gene: 7. The CDR3 extends over 15 amino acids. The V gene's germline CDR1 is MNHNS and CDR2 SASEGT. The clonotype originates from a woman aged 40 to 49 in good health and CMV-seronegative. Sample: PBMCs. The chain combines TRBV6-1 with TRBJ1-2; 7 nucleotides line up with TRBD1. The CDR3 is CASSGVTGENYGYTF. Here the CDR3 DNA reads TGTGCCAGCAGTGGTGTAACAGGGGAAAACTATGGCTACACCTTC.